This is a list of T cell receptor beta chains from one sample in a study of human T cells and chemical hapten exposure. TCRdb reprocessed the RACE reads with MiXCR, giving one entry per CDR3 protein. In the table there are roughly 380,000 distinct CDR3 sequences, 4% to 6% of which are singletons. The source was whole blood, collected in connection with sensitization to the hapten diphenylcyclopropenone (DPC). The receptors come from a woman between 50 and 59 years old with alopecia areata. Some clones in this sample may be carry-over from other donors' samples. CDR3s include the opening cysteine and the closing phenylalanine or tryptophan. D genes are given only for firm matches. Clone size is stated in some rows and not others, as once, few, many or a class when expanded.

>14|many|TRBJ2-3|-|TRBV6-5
CASSYGLNTDTQYF
TGTGCCAGCAGTTACGGGCTAAACACAGATACGCAGTATTTT
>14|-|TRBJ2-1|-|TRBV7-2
CASSLYPNRNEQFF
TGTGCCAGCAGCTTATACCCCAACAGGAATGAGCAGTTCTTC
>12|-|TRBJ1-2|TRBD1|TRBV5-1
CASSFETGDGTF
TGCGCCAGCAGCTTCGAGACAGGGGATGGAACCTTC
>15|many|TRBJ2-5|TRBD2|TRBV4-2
CASSPWTSGQETQYF
TGTGCCAGCAGCCCTTGGACTAGCGGCCAAGAGACCCAGTACTTC
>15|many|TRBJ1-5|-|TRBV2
CASRETVISNQPQHF
TGTGCCAGCAGGGAGACAGTGATTAGCAATCAGCCCCAGCATTTT
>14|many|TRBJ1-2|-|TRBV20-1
CSARMGRDGYGYTF
TGCAGTGCTAGAATGGGAAGGGATGGCTATGGCTACACCTTC
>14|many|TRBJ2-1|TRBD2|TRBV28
CASRVLAGPNEQFF
TGTGCCAGCAGGGTACTAGCGGGGCCCAATGAGCAGTTCTTC
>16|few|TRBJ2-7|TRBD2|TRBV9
CASSVGGSGALREQYF
TGTGCCAGCAGCGTAGGAGGAAGCGGGGCCCTCCGGGAGCAGTACTTC
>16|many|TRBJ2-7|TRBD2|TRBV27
CASSPTLAGPAYEQYF
TGTGCCAGCAGTCCAACCCTAGCGGGGCCCGCCTACGAGCAGTACTTC
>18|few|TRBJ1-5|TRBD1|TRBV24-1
CATSSDRGPGGGNQPQHF
TGTGCCACCAGTTCGGACAGGGGGCCAGGGGGGGGCAATCAGCCCCAGCATTTT
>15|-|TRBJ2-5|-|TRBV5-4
CASSAIRERQETQYF
TGTGCCAGCAGCGCAATTAGGGAAAGACAAGAGACCCAGTACTTC
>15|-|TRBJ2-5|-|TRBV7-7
CASSLGTVGQETQYF
TGTGCCAGCAGCTTAGGAACAGTTGGGCAAGAGACCCAGTACTTC
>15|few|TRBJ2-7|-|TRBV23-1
CASSHGTGDSYEQYF
TGCGCCAGCAGTCACGGGACGGGCGACTCCTACGAGCAGTACTTC
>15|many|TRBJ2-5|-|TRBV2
CASGNSQGGIETQYF
TGTGCCAGCGGGAATTCCCAGGGGGGGATAGAGACCCAGTACTTC
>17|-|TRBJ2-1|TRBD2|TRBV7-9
CASSLGSGRTSYNEQFF
TGTGCCAGCAGCTTAGGGAGCGGGAGGACGTCCTACAATGAGCAGTTCTTC
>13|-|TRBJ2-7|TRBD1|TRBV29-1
CSVEGGQTYEQYF
TGCAGCGTTGAAGGGGGACAGACCTACGAGCAGTACTTC
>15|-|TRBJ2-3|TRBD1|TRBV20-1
CSAEDRSASTDTQYF
TGCAGTGCGGAGGACAGGTCTGCTAGCACAGATACGCAGTATTTT
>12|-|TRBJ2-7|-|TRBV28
CASSLPGTAQYF
TGTGCCAGCAGTTTACCCGGGACGGCGCAGTACTTC
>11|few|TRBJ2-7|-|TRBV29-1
CSVHVDSVQYF
TGCAGCGTTCACGTGGACTCAGTGCAGTACTTC
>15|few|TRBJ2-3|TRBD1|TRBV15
CATRGQGAPTDTQYF
TGTGCCACCAGGGGACAGGGGGCTCCCACAGATACGCAGTATTTT
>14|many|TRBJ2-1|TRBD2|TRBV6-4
CASSAGTSPIEQFF
TGTGCCAGCAGTGCCGGGACTAGTCCTATAGAGCAGTTCTTC
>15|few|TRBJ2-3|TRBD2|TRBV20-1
CSALGLAGLTDTQYF
TGCAGTGCTCTGGGACTAGCGGGCCTCACAGATACGCAGTATTTT
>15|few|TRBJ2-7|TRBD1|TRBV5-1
CASSLVGTGAREQYF
TGCGCCAGCAGCTTGGTAGGCACAGGGGCACGCGAGCAGTACTTC
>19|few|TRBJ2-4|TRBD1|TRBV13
CASSLKSMKGASAKNIQYF
TGTGCCAGCAGCTTAAAGTCGATGAAGGGGGCTTCCGCCAAAAACATTCAGTACTTC
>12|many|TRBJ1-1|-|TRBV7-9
CASSNQGTEAFF
TGTGCCAGCAGCAACCAGGGCACTGAAGCTTTCTTT
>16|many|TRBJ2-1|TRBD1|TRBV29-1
CSVLPLRQGTYNEQFF
TGCAGCGTTCTACCCCTGAGACAGGGGACCTACAATGAGCAGTTCTTC
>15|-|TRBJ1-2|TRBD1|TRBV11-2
CASSLVGQPNYGYTF
TGTGCCAGCAGCTTAGTGGGACAGCCTAACTATGGCTACACCTTC
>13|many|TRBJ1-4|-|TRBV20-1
CSAGGATNEKLFF
TGCAGTGCCGGTGGGGCGACTAATGAAAAACTGTTTTTT